The 20 T cell receptor beta chains reported below all come from one sample, sequenced in a study of glioma-infiltrating T cells after dendritic cell vaccination. Profiled with immunoSEQ multiplex PCR; TCRdb holds only in-frame clones, not every one. This sample has tens of thousands of clones; approximately 82% occur once, and the top ten carry approximately 8.4%. This specimen consisted of blood, obtained before dendritic cell vaccination. These receptors all stem from a human donor with glioblastoma.

This clone has only a few counts. The V gene is TRBV18, the J gene TRBJ2-6; 12 bases are a match to TRBD1. CDR3 size: 18 residues. Germline V gives CDR1 KGHSH, CDR2 LQKENI. V lost 2 bases and J lost 3; bases outside the gene matches: 5. This CDR3 is CASSPAGTGGGGANVLTF. The CDR3 DNA sequence: TGTGCCAGCTCACCAGCCGGGACAGGGGGCGGTGGGGCCAACGTCCTGACTTTC. Supplemented by reference TRBV18 and TRBJ2-6, the full variable domain reads NAGVMQNPRHLVRRRGQEARLRCSPMKGHSHVYWYRQLPEEGLKFMVYLQKENIIDESGMPKERFSAEFPKEGPSILRIQQVVRGDSAAYFCASSPAGTGGGGANVLTFGAGSRLTVL.

The rearrangement joins TRBV29-1 to TRBJ2-7; 9 bases map to TRBD1. This CDR3 is 14 amino acids long. V lost 8 bases to trimming and J lost 5 bases; unmatched junction nucleotides: 13. Germline CDR1 reads SQVTM; CDR2 reads ANQGSEA. CDR3 DNA: TGCAGCCCAGGTGAGGACAGGGGTGGCGACGAGCAGTACTTC. Protein product: CSPGEDRGGDEQYF.

J is TRBJ1-2 and V is TRBV7-2; 7 bases map to TRBD1. Germline V gene sequence: CDR1 SGHTA, CDR2 FQGNSA. This CDR3 has 16 residues. The trim removed 6 bases at V and 2 bases at J, leaving 12 bases unmatched. The CDR3 DNA reads TGTGCCAGCAGGAGGGCTCTCACAGGGGCCAACTATGGCTACACCTTC. Translation gives CASRRALTGANYGYTF.

This clone was detected a few times. The rearrangement joins TRBV4-2 to TRBJ2-7, with 8 nucleotides matching TRBD2. Germline CDR1 LGHNA, CDR2 YNFKEQ. The V gene end was trimmed by 4 bases and the J gene end by 0 bases; junction bases not matched to a gene: 8. This CDR3 contains 16 residues. Here the CDR3 DNA reads TGTGCCAGCAGCCCGGAAGGAGCGGGGGACTCCTACGAGCAGTACTTC. Amino acids: CASSPEGAGDSYEQYF.

This chain joins TRBV4-1 and TRBJ1-2, with TRBD1 identical over 12 bases. The V and J ends lost 3 bases and 8 bases, in that order; junction bases with no gene match: 4. Germline V gives CDR1 MGHRA, CDR2 YSYEKL. This CDR3 spans 14 amino acids. CDR3 sequence: CASSQRDRGHGYTF. CDR3 nucleotides: TGCGCCAGCAGCCAGCGGGACAGGGGGCACGGCTACACCTTC.

V is TRBV10-3 and J is TRBJ1-2; maybe TRBD1 (5 bases). The CDR3 totals 14 residues. In germline, CDR1 is ENHRY, CDR2 SYGVKD. V was trimmed by 3 bases and J by 4 bases, leaving 12 bases between them. In DNA, the CDR3 is TGTGCCATCAGTGACGGACACGCTGGCTATGGCTACACCTTC. Its translation: CAISDGHAGYGYTF.

The chain joins TRBV9 to TRBJ1-6; unclear D gene. Trimming pared 0 bases from V and 7 bases from J, leaving 11 bases between. CDR3 size: 15 residues. Germline CDR1 SGDLS, CDR2 YYNGEE. The CDR3 sequence is CASSVDPGMNSPLHF. The DNA for the CDR3 is TGTGCCAGCAGCGTAGACCCGGGTATGAATTCACCCCTCCACTTT.

The chain links TRBV11-2 to TRBJ2-2, with D perhaps TRBD1 (6 bases). Germline V gives CDR1 SGHAT, CDR2 FQNNGV. The V end was cut by 5 bases, the J end by 1 base, with 8 bases between. The length of the CDR3 is 14 residues. The DNA of the CDR3 is TGTGCCAGCAGCCCACAGGGGAACACCGGGGAGCTGTTTTTT. This sequence encodes CASSPQGNTGELFF.

The chain combines TRBV29-1 with TRBJ1-2; D is undetermined. The CDR3 runs 13 residues. Germline V lookup: CDR1 SQVTM, CDR2 ANQGSEA. V dropped 6 bases and J dropped 2 bases, with 13 bases sitting between them. The CDR3 reads CSVSGGINYGYTF. The DNA for the CDR3 is TGCAGCGTCAGTGGAGGAATAAACTATGGCTACACCTTC.

V gene TRBV14 combines with J gene TRBJ2-5, with D maybe TRBD2 (5 bases). The CDR3 is 15 amino acids. V shed 1 base and J shed 5 bases, with 14 bases lying between them. Per the germline V gene, CDR1 is SGHDN and CDR2 is FVKESK. Here the CDR3 reads CASSQVRTSRETQYF. The CDR3 DNA reads as TGTGCCAGCAGCCAAGTCCGGACTTCTCGGGAGACCCAGTACTTC.

This clone occurred once. The J gene is TRBJ2-2, the V gene TRBV5-1; 10 nucleotides match TRBD2. The CDR3 has 19 amino acids. Germline CDR1 SGHRS, CDR2 YFSETQ. Germline trimming cut 3 bases from V and 3 bases from J; bases unmatched to any gene: 14. The CDR3 is CASSWTGWSGGADTGELFF. The CDR3 nucleotides are TGCGCCAGCAGCTGGACGGGGTGGAGCGGGGGGGCTGACACCGGGGAGCTGTTTTTT. Together with reference TRBV5-1 and TRBJ2-2, the CDR3 gives the full variable domain: KAGVTQTPRYLIKTRGQQVTLSCSPISGHRSVSWYQQTPGQGLQFLFEYFSETQRNKGNFPGRFSGRQFSNSRSEMNVSTLELGDSALYLCASSWTGWSGGADTGELFFGEGSRLTVL.

This chain connects TRBV18 to TRBJ1-2; possibly TRBD1 for D (6 bases). The CDR3 consists of 16 residues. Looked up from germline, CDR1 is KGHSH and CDR2 is LQKENI. Trimming took 1 base from V and 8 from J, leaving 20 bases between them. The CDR3 sequence: CASSPRPGVIFGGYTF. The CDR3, as DNA: TGTGCCAGCTCACCACGACCAGGGGTGATCTTTGGGGGCTACACCTTC.

The rearrangement links TRBV9 to TRBJ1-5; D call uncertain. This CDR3 is built from 14 residues. The germline CDR1 and CDR2 sequences are SGDLS and YYNGEE. V lost 3 bases and J lost 3, with 10 bases in between. The CDR3 reads CASSELDYNQPQHF. The CDR3, as DNA: TGTGCCAGCAGCGAACTGGACTACAATCAGCCCCAGCATTTT.

The chain joins TRBV9 to TRBJ2-1; D might be TRBD1 (6 bases). The germline V gene has CDR1 SGDLS and CDR2 YYNGEE. V lost 4 bases and J 9 bases, leaving 17 bases between the germline ends. The CDR3 runs to 14 residues. Written as DNA, the CDR3 is TGTGCCAGCAGCCCACAGGGTGGGTTCGGTGAGCAGTTCTTC. Translating gives CASSPQGGFGEQFF.

This chain links TRBV11-3 with TRBJ1-1; possible D gene TRBD1, 5 bases. CDR1 is SGHNT and CDR2 is YENEEA in the germline V gene. V lost 7 bases to trimming and J lost 3 bases, with 15 bases between them. The CDR3 extends over 14 amino acids. Here the CDR3 DNA reads TGTGCCAGCAACACTCGGCGGGGGGACACTGAAGCTTTCTTT. It specifies CASNTRRGDTEAFF.

V and J are TRBV7-2 and TRBJ2-3; 16 nucleotides line up with TRBD2. The germline CDR1 and CDR2 sequences are SGHTA and FQGNSA. J lost 3 bases, V lost 5 bases, and 8 bases had no gene match. The CDR3 covers 18 residues. The CDR3 protein is CASSPGTSGGGVTDTQYF. The CDR3 DNA follows: TGTGCCAGCAGCCCCGGGACTAGCGGGGGGGGAGTGACAGATACGCAGTATTTT.

The chain carries TRBV25-1 and TRBJ1-2; 12 bases agree with TRBD1. In germline, CDR1 is MGHDK, CDR2 SYGVNS. The CDR3 has 17 amino acids. The V gene end was trimmed by 4 bases and the J gene end by 1 base; junction bases not matched to a gene: 7. CDR3 sequence reads: CASSGRDRGRGNYGYTF. CDR3 bases: TGTGCCAGCAGTGGACGGGACAGGGGGCGAGGTAACTATGGCTACACCTTC.

The chain couples TRBV9 to TRBJ1-1, with no clear D. The CDR3 length is 14 residues. Germline V lookup: CDR1 SGDLS, CDR2 YYNGEE. Trimming left V 0 bases short and J 3 bases short, with 9 bases between. Written as DNA, the CDR3 is TGTGCCAGCAGCGTAGGAGGGTCGGACACTGAAGCTTTCTTT. It specifies CASSVGGSDTEAFF. Full variable domain (outside the CDR3, taken from reference TRBV9 and TRBJ1-1): DSGVTQTPKHLITATGQRVTLRCSPRSGDLSVYWYQQSLDQGLQFLIQYYNGEERAKGNILERFSAQQFPDLHSELNLSSLELGDSALYFCASSVGGSDTEAFFGQGTRLTVV.

This sequence joins TRBV6-5 and TRBJ1-6; no definite D call. The CDR3 has 15 amino acids. Germline assignment: CDR1 MNHEY and CDR2 SVGAGI. Trimming pared 7 bases from V and 0 bases from J, leaving 10 bases between. Here the CDR3 reads CASITERSYNSPLHF. CDR3 nucleotide sequence: TGTGCCAGCATCACGGAGCGCTCCTATAATTCACCCCTCCACTTT.

The V and J genes are TRBV19 and TRBJ1-2; maybe TRBD1 (6 bases). Trimming took 4 bases from V and 4 from J, leaving 16 bases between them. Germline-derived CDR1 and CDR2 are LNHDA and SQIVND (reference sequence). The CDR3 length is 15 residues. The chain's CDR3 is CASSRGQGKGYGYTF. The CDR3 DNA reads as TGTGCCAGTAGTAGAGGGCAGGGGAAGGGCTATGGCTACACCTTC.